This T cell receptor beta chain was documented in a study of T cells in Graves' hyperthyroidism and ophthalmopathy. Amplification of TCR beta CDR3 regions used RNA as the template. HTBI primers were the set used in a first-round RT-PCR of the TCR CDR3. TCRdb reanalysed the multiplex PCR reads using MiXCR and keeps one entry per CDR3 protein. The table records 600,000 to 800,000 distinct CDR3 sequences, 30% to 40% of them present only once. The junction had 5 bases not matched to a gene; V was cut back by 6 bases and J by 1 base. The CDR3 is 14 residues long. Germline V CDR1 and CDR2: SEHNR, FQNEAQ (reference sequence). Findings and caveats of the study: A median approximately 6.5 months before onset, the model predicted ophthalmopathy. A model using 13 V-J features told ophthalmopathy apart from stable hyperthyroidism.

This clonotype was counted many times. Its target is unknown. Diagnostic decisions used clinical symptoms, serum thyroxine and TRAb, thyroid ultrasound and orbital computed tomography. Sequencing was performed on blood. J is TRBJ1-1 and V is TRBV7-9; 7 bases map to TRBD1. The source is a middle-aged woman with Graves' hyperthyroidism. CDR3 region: CASRKGQPNTEAFF. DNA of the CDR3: TGTGCCAGCAGAAAGGGACAGCCGAACACTGAAGCTTTCTTT.